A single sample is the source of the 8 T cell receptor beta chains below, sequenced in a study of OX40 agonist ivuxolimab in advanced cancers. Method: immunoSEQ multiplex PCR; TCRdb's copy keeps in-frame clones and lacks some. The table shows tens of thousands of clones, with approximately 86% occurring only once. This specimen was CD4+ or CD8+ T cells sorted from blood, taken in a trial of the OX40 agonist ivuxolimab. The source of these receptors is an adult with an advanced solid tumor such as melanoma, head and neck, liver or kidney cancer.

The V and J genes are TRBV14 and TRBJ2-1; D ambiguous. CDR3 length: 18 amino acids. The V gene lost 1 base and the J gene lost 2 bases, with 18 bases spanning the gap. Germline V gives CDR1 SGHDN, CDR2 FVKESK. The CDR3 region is CASSQVGPRDKTYNEQFF. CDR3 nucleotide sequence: TGTGCCAGCAGCCAAGTCGGCCCCCGCGACAAGACCTACAATGAGCAGTTCTTC.

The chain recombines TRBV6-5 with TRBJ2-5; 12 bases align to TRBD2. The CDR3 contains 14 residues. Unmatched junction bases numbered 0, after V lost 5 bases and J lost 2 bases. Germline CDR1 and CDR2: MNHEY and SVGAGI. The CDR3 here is CASSTSGGQETQYF. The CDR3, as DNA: TGTGCCAGCAGTACTAGCGGGGGGCAAGAGACCCAGTACTTC.

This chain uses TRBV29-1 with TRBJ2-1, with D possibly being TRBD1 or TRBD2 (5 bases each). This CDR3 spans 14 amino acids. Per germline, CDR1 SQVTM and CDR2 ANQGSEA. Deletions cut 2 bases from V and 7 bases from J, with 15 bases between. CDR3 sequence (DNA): TGCAGCGTTGAACCGGGGACCCTTGGGAATGAGCAGTTCTTC. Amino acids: CSVEPGTLGNEQFF.

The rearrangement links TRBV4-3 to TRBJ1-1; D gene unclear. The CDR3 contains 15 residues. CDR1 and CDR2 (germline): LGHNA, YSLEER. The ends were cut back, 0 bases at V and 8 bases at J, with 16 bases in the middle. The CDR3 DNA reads TGCGCCAGCAGCCAAGATACTGGACGGCCACACGAAGCTTTCTTT. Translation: CASSQDTGRPHEAFF.

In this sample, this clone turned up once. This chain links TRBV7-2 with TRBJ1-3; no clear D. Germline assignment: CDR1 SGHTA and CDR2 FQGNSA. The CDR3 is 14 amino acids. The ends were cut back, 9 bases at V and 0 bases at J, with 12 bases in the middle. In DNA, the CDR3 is TGTGCCAGTTATGGGCCGAGCTCTGGAAACACCATATATTTT. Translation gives CASYGPSSGNTIYF.

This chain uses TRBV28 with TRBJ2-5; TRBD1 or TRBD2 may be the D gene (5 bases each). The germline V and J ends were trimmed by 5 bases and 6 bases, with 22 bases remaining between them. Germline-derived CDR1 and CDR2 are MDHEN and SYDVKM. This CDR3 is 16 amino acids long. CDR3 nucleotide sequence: TGTGCCAGCAGTCCCCCCGAGGTCCATTGGGGACAGACCCAGTACTTC. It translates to CASSPPEVHWGQTQYF. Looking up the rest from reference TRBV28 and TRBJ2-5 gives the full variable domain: DVKVTQSSRYLVKRTGEKVFLECVQDMDHENMFWYRQDPGLGLRLIYFSYDVKMKEKGDIPEGYSVSREKKERFSLILESASTNQTSMYLCASSPPEVHWGQTQYFGPGTRLLVL.

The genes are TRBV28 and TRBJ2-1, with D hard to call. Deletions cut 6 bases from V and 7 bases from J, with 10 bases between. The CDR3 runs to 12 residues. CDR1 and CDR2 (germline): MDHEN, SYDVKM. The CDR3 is CASSPLRNEQFF. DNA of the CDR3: TGTGCCAGCAGCCCCCTGCGGAATGAGCAGTTCTTC.

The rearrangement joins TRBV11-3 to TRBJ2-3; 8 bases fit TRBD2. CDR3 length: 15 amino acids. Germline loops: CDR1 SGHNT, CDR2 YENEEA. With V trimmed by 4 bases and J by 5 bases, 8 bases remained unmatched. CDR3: CASSSIAGGLDTQYF. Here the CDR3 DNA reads TGTGCCAGCAGCTCCATTGCGGGAGGCTTAGATACGCAGTATTTT.